This is a list of T cell receptor beta chains from one sample in a study of blood T cell repertoires in COVID-19. Produced via immunoSEQ multiplex PCR; TCRdb's table is partial and in-frame only. The repertoire has 250,000 to 350,000 clones, approximately 84% of them found once; the top ten carry more than 1.1%. The specimen sequenced was peripheral blood. The receptors were gathered from a human donor with COVID-19, enrolled during active disease. The donor label of this sample is uncertain. CDR3s include the opening cysteine and the closing phenylalanine or tryptophan. D genes are given only for firm matches. Only part of the rows carry a size: once, few, many, or a class if the clone is expanded.

>TRBV18|-|-|TRBJ2-1
TGTGCCAGCTCACCGGGGGGAACTAGTCCGGGGGATGAGCAGTTCTTC
CASSPGGTSPGDEQFF
>TRBV9|-|-|TRBJ2-1
TGTGCCAGCAGCGTAGTGGGCAGGGTGAACAATGAGCAGTTCTTC
CASSVVGRVNNEQFF
>TRBV3-1/TRBV3-2|-|TRBD1|TRBJ1-2
TGTGCCAGCAGCCCCGAGACAGGGGGCTATGGCTACACCTTC
CASSPETGGYGYTF
>TRBV20-1|-|TRBD1|TRBJ2-5
TGCAGTGCTAGTGCCCAGGGGGCGCGAGAGACCCAGTACTTC
CSASAQGARETQYF
>TRBV28|few|TRBD2|TRBJ2-7
TGTGCCAGCAGTTTAGTATTACTAGCGGACTCCTACGAGCAGTACTTC
CASSLVLLADSYEQYF
>TRBV18|-|TRBD1|TRBJ2-7
TGTGCCAGCTCACAAGGGACAGGACCCTACGAGCAGTACTTC
CASSQGTGPYEQYF
>TRBV7-8|-|-|TRBJ2-7
TGTGCCAGCAGCTTAACCCCACAGGCGTCCTACGAGCAGTACTTC
CASSLTPQASYEQYF
>TRBV2|many|-|TRBJ2-7
TGTGCCAGCAGTGAAGCCTTCCTCTACGAGCAGTACTTC
CASSEAFLYEQYF
>TRBV18|-|TRBD1|TRBJ2-1
TGTGCCAGCTCTACTCATCCCCCCAGGACAGGGCAGAATGAGCAGTTCTTC
CASSTHPPRTGQNEQFF
>TRBV6-5|-|-|TRBJ1-1
TGTGCCACCTTTTCGAGCTGGGGGACAAACACTGAAGCTTTCTTT
CATFSSWGTNTEAFF
>TRBV5-1|-|TRBD1|TRBJ1-5
TGCGCCAGCAGCGAGGGGTACCGGGACAGGGGCCAGGGGCAGCCCCAGCATTTT
CASSEGYRDRGQGQPQHF
>TRBV30|-|TRBD1|TRBJ1-3
TGTGCCTGGAGTGTGGACAGGGTAACTGGAAACACCATATATTTT
CAWSVDRVTGNTIYF
>TRBV12-5|-|-|TRBJ2-2
TGTGCTAGTGGTTTGGTTCCACAGGGTTTGGACACCGGGGAGCTGTTTTTT
CASGLVPQGLDTGELFF
>TRBV3-1/TRBV3-2|-|TRBD1|TRBJ1-4
TGTGCCAGCACGGGACAGCGTTCGGCTAATGAAAAACTGTTTTTT
CASTGQRSANEKLFF
>TRBV12-5|-|TRBD1|TRBJ2-3
TGTGCTAGTGGCCCAGGACAGGGCACAGATACGCAGTATTTT
CASGPGQGTDTQYF
>TRBV19|-|TRBD1|TRBJ2-3
TGTGCCAGTAGTAACCCCAGGGCAGGGGGTGGGGATACGCAGTATTTT
CASSNPRAGGGDTQYF
>TRBV5-1|once|TRBD2|TRBJ2-3
TGCGCCAGCAGCTTGGTAGGTTCGACTAGCGGGAGAGGCACAGATACGCAGTATTTT
CASSLVGSTSGRGTDTQYF
>TRBV15|-|TRBD2|TRBJ2-1
TGTGCCACCAGCGGAAGGGGACTAGGGCGAGATGAGCAGTTCTTC
CATSGRGLGRDEQFF
>TRBV5-1|-|-|TRBJ1-2
TGCGCCAGCAGCTTGACAGGGAAGGGCTACACCTTC
CASSLTGKGYTF
>TRBV7-3|-|TRBD2|TRBJ2-2
TGTGCCAGCAGCCCGGGTTGGGGTAGCGGGGCTAACACCGGGGAGCTGTTTTTT
CASSPGWGSGANTGELFF
>TRBV30|-|TRBD1|TRBJ1-2
TGTGCCTGGAGTAAAATCCGGGACAGCGGCTACACCTTC
CAWSKIRDSGYTF
>TRBV5-6|-|-|TRBJ1-1
TGTGCCAGCAACAGACGAGAGAACACTGAAGCTTTCTTT
CASNRRENTEAFF
>TRBV6-4|-|TRBD1|TRBJ1-3
TGTGCCAGCAGGGGACAGGGGGCGTCTGGAAACACCATATATTTT
CASRGQGASGNTIYF